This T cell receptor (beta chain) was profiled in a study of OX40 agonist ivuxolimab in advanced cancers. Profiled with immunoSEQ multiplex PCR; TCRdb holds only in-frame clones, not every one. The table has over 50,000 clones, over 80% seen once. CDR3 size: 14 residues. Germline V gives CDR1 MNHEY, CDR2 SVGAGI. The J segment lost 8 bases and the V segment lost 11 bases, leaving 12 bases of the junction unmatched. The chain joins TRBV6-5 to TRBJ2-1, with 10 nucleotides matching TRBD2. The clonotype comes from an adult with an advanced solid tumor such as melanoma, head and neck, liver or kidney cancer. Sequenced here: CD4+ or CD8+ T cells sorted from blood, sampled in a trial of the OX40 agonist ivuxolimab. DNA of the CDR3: TGTGCCGCCCTAGAAGCGGGGGGGGATCATGAGCAGTTCTTC. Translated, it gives CAALEAGGDHEQFF.